The rows below give T cell receptor beta chains drawn from one sample of a study of persistence of HIV-infected CD4 T cells. The data were produced by immunoSEQ multiplex PCR, yet TCRdb's version contains in-frame clones alone and is incomplete. The table records 30,000 to 35,000 clones, 82% of them present only once. Their specific antigens are unknown. Material: CD4+ T cells sorted from PBMCs after approximately 20-hour stimulation, obtained from a patient who received antiretroviral therapy. These receptor sequences come from an adult woman with HIV who was CMV-seropositive. CDR3s include the opening cysteine and the closing phenylalanine or tryptophan. D genes are given only for firm matches. Not all rows give a size; the values are once, few, many and, for expanded clones, a class.

V gene	D gene	clone size	J gene	CDR3 protein	CDR3 DNA
TRBV6-5	TRBD1	NA	TRBJ2-1	CATIPGQGSYNEQFF	TGTGCCACGATTCCGGGACAGGGGTCCTACAATGAGCAGTTCTTC
TRBV9	TRBD2	NA	TRBJ2-3	CASSVVGSGSTDTQYF	TGTGCCAGCAGCGTAGTTGGTAGCGGGAGCACAGATACGCAGTATTTT
TRBV6-4	NA	NA	TRBJ2-1	CASSESNEQFF	TGTGCCAGCAGTGAGAGCAATGAGCAGTTCTTC
TRBV7-9	NA	NA	TRBJ1-3	CASSLRAGRLGNTIYF	TGTGCCAGCAGCTTACGGGCAGGGAGACTCGGAAACACCATATATTTT
TRBV28	TRBD2	NA	TRBJ2-7	CASNLGLAGTYEQYF	TGTGCCAGCAACCTGGGACTAGCGGGAACCTACGAGCAGTACTTC
TRBV11-3	TRBD2	NA	TRBJ2-1	CASSFEFGGNYYNEQFF	TGTGCCAGCAGCTTTGAGTTCGGGGGGAACTACTACAATGAGCAGTTCTTC
TRBV19	NA	NA	TRBJ1-5	CASSIDSGRSNQPQHF	TGTGCCAGTAGTATAGACTCCGGGAGAAGCAATCAGCCCCAGCATTTT
TRBV12-5	TRBD1	NA	TRBJ2-3	CASGFGQGAGDTQYF	TGTGCTAGTGGTTTTGGCCAGGGGGCGGGAGATACGCAGTATTTT
TRBV13	TRBD1	NA	TRBJ2-1	CASSITGTGNNEQFF	TGTGCCAGCAGCATTACCGGGACAGGGAACAATGAGCAGTTCTTC
TRBV3-1/TRBV3-2	TRBD1	NA	TRBJ1-1	CASSDRVEAFF	TGTGCCAGCAGCGACAGGGTTGAAGCTTTCTTT
TRBV25-1	TRBD1	NA	TRBJ1-4	CASSETTGGSEKLFF	TGTGCCAGCAGTGAAACGACAGGGGGCTCTGAAAAACTGTTTTTT
TRBV6-4	NA	NA	TRBJ1-4	CAYRTDITNEKLFF	TGTGCCTATAGGACAGATATAACTAATGAAAAACTGTTTTTT
TRBV29-1	NA	NA	TRBJ1-1	CSVTISRNTEAFF	TGCAGCGTCACCATATCACGAAACACTGAAGCTTTCTTT
TRBV5-4	NA	NA	TRBJ2-2	CASSLDRSGELFF	TGTGCCAGCAGCTTAGATAGGTCCGGGGAGCTGTTTTTT
TRBV7-9	NA	NA	TRBJ1-3	CASSLKGSGNTIYF	TGTGCCAGCAGCTTGAAGGGATCGGGAAACACCATATATTTT
TRBV4-3	NA	NA	TRBJ1-6	CASSQETGEPLHF	TGCGCCAGCAGCCAGGAGACAGGTGAACCCCTCCACTTT
TRBV29-1	TRBD1	once	TRBJ2-3	CSVRQGQSTDTQYF	TGCAGCGTCCGACAGGGACAAAGCACAGATACGCAGTATTTT